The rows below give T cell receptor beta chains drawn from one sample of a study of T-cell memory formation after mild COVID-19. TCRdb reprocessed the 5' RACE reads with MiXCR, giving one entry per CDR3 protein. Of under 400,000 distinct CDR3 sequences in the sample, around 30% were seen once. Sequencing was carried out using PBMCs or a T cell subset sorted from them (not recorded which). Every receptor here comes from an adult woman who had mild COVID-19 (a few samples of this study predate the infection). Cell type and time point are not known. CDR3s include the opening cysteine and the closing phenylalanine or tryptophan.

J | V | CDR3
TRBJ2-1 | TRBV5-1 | CASSLGGATYNEQFF
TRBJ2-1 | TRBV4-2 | CASSTGSSGVREQFF
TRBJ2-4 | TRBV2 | CASSERGYQNIQYF
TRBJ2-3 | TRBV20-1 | CSARFAGTANIRTDTQYF
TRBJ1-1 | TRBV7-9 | CASSSEAFF
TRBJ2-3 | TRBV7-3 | CASSLGVLRETDTQYF
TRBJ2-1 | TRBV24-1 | CATGAGGLDNEQFF
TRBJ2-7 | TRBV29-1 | CSVGGGQGLIFPYEQYF
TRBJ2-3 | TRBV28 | CASISGAGLTDTQYF
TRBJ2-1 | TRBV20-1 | CSASRTGAGEQFF
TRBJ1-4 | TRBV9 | CASSVSDRGNEKLFF
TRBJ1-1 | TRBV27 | CASRKLTGNTEAFF
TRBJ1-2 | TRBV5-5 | CASSSAVTARGYTF
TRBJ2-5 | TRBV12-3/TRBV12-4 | CASSSQGRLKAETQYF
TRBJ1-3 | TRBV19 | CASSIGTSGNTIYF
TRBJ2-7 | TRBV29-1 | CSVARDRDSYEQYF
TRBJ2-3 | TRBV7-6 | CASSPRTASTDTQYF